These 10 T cell receptor beta chains came from one sample sequenced in a study of beta chain features in type 1 diabetes. Study-level findings and limits: TCRB CDR3s from Type 1 diabetes patients were moderately but significantly shorter in all four CD4+ subsets.

Reverse transcribing all isolated RNA meant expressed TCRB transcripts were sequenced. TCRdb keeps only in-frame clones here, not all; method: immunoSEQ multiplex PCR. The table has roughly 730,000 clones, around 15% seen once. Their antigen targets remain unknown. The sequencing sample was made of naive CD4+ T cells from blood. Every receptor here comes from a man younger than 35 with type 1 diabetes.

The V call is TRBV18, the J call TRBJ2-1, with 7 bases aligning to TRBD1. The CDR3 totals 15 residues. Trimming cost V 4 bases and J 7 bases; bases outside gene matches: 10. Germline V gives CDR1 KGHSH, CDR2 LQKENI. The CDR3 sequence: CASSLQQSQGNEQFF. CDR3 bases: TGTGCCAGCTCACTTCAACAGTCACAGGGGAATGAGCAGTTCTTC.

The V and J genes are TRBV2 and TRBJ1-2; unclear D gene. CDR3 length equals 14 residues. Trimming pared 5 bases from V and 5 bases from J, leaving 15 bases between. Germline-derived CDR1 and CDR2 are SNHLY and FYNNEI. Here the CDR3 reads CASSILRQSYGYTF. The CDR3 nucleotides read TGTGCCAGCAGTATCTTGCGCCAGTCATATGGCTACACCTTC.

This clone was detected a few times. This chain uses TRBV30 with TRBJ1-5; D is ambiguous. Germline CDR1 and CDR2: GTSNPN and SVGIG (reference sequence). The CDR3 has 13 amino acids. The germline V and J ends were trimmed by 2 bases and 3 bases, with 8 bases remaining between them. The CDR3 sequence: CAWSRSNNQPQHF. The CDR3 coding sequence is TGTGCCTGGAGTCGTTCCAACAATCAGCCCCAGCATTTT. The full variable domain, completed using reference TRBV30 and TRBJ1-5, is SQTIHQWPATLVQPVGSPLSLECTVEGTSNPNLYWYRQAAGRGLQLLFYSVGIGQISSEVPQNLSASRPQDRQFILSSKKLLLSDSGFYLCAWSRSNNQPQHFGDGTRLSIL.

The rearrangement uses TRBV2 and TRBJ1-6; 7 nucleotides agree with TRBD1. Germline CDR1 is SNHLY and CDR2 is FYNNEI. Losses at the gene ends were 6 bases for V and 6 bases for J; bases not matched to a gene: 5. The CDR3 runs to 14 residues. CDR3 in amino acids: CASRWDSSNSPLHF. The CDR3 DNA follows: TGTGCCAGCAGGTGGGACAGCTCTAATTCACCCCTCCACTTT.

This clone was counted a few times. The chain recombines TRBV5-1 with TRBJ1-4, with D possibly TRBD1 on 5 matching bases. The V gene's germline CDR1 is SGHRS and CDR2 YFSETQ. This CDR3 comprises 15 residues. V was pared by 1 base and J by 12 bases, with 19 bases between. The chain's CDR3 is CASSLLQGPGMELFF. CDR3 bases: TGCGCCAGCAGCTTGTTGCAGGGCCCCGGGATGGAACTGTTTTTT.

V usage is TRBV5-1 and J usage is TRBJ1-5, with 9 bases identical to TRBD1. CDR1 and CDR2 (germline): SGHRS, YFSETQ. The CDR3 totals 18 residues. V was pared by 5 bases and J by 7 bases, with 19 bases of the junction left unmatched. The CDR3 DNA is TGCGCCAGCAGATTAATGCGCTCCGGGACAGGGCAGTTCCAGCCCCAGCATTTT. It translates to CASRLMRSGTGQFQPQHF. Drawing the rest from reference TRBV5-1 and TRBJ1-5, the complete variable domain is KAGVTQTPRYLIKTRGQQVTLSCSPISGHRSVSWYQQTPGQGLQFLFEYFSETQRNKGNFPGRFSGRQFSNSRSEMNVSTLELGDSALYLCASRLMRSGTGQFQPQHFGDGTRLSIL.

The V call is TRBV19, the J call TRBJ2-5; D gene uncertain. Germline CDR1 reads LNHDA; CDR2 reads SQIVND (reference sequence). This CDR3 comprises 13 residues. V shed 3 bases and J shed 5 bases, with 10 bases lying between them. CDR3 DNA: TGTGCCAGTAGTATGGCCCCAAGGGAGACCCAGTACTTC. Translated, it gives CASSMAPRETQYF. Full variable domain (rest looked up from reference TRBV19 and TRBJ2-5): DGGITQSPKYLFRKEGQNVTLSCEQNLNHDAMYWYRQDPGQGLRLIYYSQIVNDFQKGDIAEGYSVSREKKESFPLTVTSAQKNPTAFYLCASSMAPRETQYFGPGTRLLVL.

This chain uses TRBV29-1 with TRBJ1-2; D is ambiguous. V lost 2 bases to trimming and J lost 4 bases, with 5 bases between them. The CDR3 runs 11 residues. From germline, CDR1 is SQVTM and CDR2 ANQGSEA. CDR3 in DNA: TGCAGCGTTGAAACAGCCTATGGCTACACCTTC. Residues: CSVETAYGYTF.

Worth noting for this clone: The same CDR3 arises from other DNA sequences in this sample as well. The chain is built from TRBV5-1 and TRBJ1-2; 7 bases are shared with TRBD1. CDR3 length: 12 residues. The germline gives CDR1 SGHRS, CDR2 YFSETQ. V trimming: 4 bases; J trimming: 6 bases; junction bases outside the gene matches: 3. The CDR3 loop is CASSLDRDGYTF. DNA of the CDR3: TGCGCCAGCAGCCTCGACAGGGATGGCTACACCTTC.

In its sample, this clone was seen a few times. This chain joins TRBV6-5 and TRBJ1-2; D gene unclear. Per germline, CDR1 MNHEY and CDR2 SVGAGI. CDR3 length: 13 amino acids. Trimming left V 5 bases short and J 5 bases short, with 12 bases between. The CDR3 DNA follows: TGTGCCAGCAGTCCTCCGGGTCGTTATGGCTACACCTTC. Translation gives CASSPPGRYGYTF.